These 3 T cell receptor beta chains share one sample of origin, sequenced in a study of blood T cell repertoires in COVID-19. Clones were read by immunoSEQ multiplex PCR, and TCRdb kept only the in-frame ones, dropping some. The table shows around 220,000 clones, with approximately 86% occurring only once. The sequenced sample consisted of peripheral blood. All receptors come from a woman aged 80 or over with active or convalescent COVID-19.

The chain recombines TRBV24-1 with TRBJ2-3; a possible D gene is TRBD1 (5 bases). Germline CDR1 KGHDR, CDR2 SFDVKD. V was shortened by 6 bases and J by 0 bases, with 12 bases between the two germline ends. The CDR3 spans 15 residues. The CDR3 DNA is TGTGCCACCAGTCAGGGTCGGTATAGCACAGATACGCAGTATTTT. It codes for CATSQGRYSTDTQYF.

The chain joins TRBV28 to TRBJ2-5; perhaps TRBD1 as D (6 bases). The CDR3 extends over 16 amino acids. V dropped 3 bases and J dropped 2 bases, with 16 bases sitting between them. From germline, CDR1 is MDHEN and CDR2 SYDVKM. DNA for the CDR3: TGTGCCAGCAGTTTTTACGGGACACACGAGCAAGAGACCCAGTACTTC. Translated: CASSFYGTHEQETQYF. The whole variable domain, filled in from reference TRBV28 and TRBJ2-5, reads DVKVTQSSRYLVKRTGEKVFLECVQDMDHENMFWYRQDPGLGLRLIYFSYDVKMKEKGDIPEGYSVSREKKERFSLILESASTNQTSMYLCASSFYGTHEQETQYFGPGTRLLVL.

This clone occurred once. V gene TRBV19 combines with J gene TRBJ2-1, with 7 bases fitting TRBD1. Losses at the gene ends were 4 bases for V and 2 bases for J; bases not matched to a gene: 5. Germline CDR1 reads LNHDA; CDR2 reads SQIVND (reference sequence). The CDR3 is 15 residues long. The CDR3 reads CASSTRQGAYNEQFF. CDR3 nucleotides: TGTGCCAGTAGTACCCGGCAGGGGGCCTACAATGAGCAGTTCTTC.